This T cell receptor beta chain was obtained from a study of cytomegalovirus exposure and HLA in healthy donors. Study-wide findings and caveats: Relative to equally common others, HLA-associated TCR beta chains showed greater clonal expansion in a later analysis.

CDR1 GTSNPN and CDR2 SVGIG come from the germline V gene (reference sequence). CDR3 length: 13 amino acids. The V end was cut by 1 base, the J end by 3 bases, with 8 bases between. Concerning this clone itself: The antigen remains unidentified.

Researchers ran the PCR with 60 Vbeta and 13 Jbeta primers. The method was immunoSEQ multiplex PCR; TCRdb's version includes in-frame clones alone and lacks a portion of them. The table lists some 190,000 clones, 77% of them singletons, with more than 1.4% in the top ten. The chain recombines TRBV30 with TRBJ2-3; D possibly corresponds to TRBD1 (6 bases). Sequencing was done on a sample of PBMCs. The source is a man aged 18 to 35 in good health and CMV-seronegative. This chain's CDR3 is CAWSEGGTDTQYF. DNA of the CDR3: TGTGCCTGGAGTGAAGGGGGTACAGATACGCAGTATTTT.